This entry is about one TCR beta chain. Its antigen is unknown. Within one base of it there is no much larger clone, and no base qualities were kept. The immunoSEQ Assay, a bias-controlled multiplex PCR, was used to amplify TCRbeta CDR3 regions from genomic DNA. Under the source paper's analysis protocol: Within the assay, amplification of reference gene primers was used to estimate how many nucleated cells each sample contained. To quantify the absolute abundance of each unique TCRbeta CDR3 rearrangement, sequence reads were collapsed and filtered. Productive Simpson clonality was computed per sample as the square root of Simpson's diversity index over productive rearrangements. TCRdb took over this immuneACCESS table, retaining in-frame rearrangements with V and J assigned. Such tables are incomplete; in checked studies, under half of the missing clones stem from an unresolved V gene, and the remainder is unexplained. V and J calls and clone size are those listed in that table; D and trimming were worked out from the DNA. This sample comprises about 130,000 clones, roughly 86% of them detected only once. The biggest ten clones account for about 13% of the sample.

These data are taken from a study of blood T cell repertoires in COVID-19 (dated by TCRdb to about 2020). With regard to the full study: Collaborator samples came from the United States, Italy and Spain and covered acute and convalescent phases of COVID-19. Where available, HLA class I and class II types were taken from metadata supplied by the sample provider and were not determined by assay-based typing. Sample metadata almost always included a de-identified subject ID, COVID-19 status, age in years and sex. Subjects who had been exposed to COVID-19, were actively infected with it, or had recovered from it provided the deeply sampled blood TCRbeta repertoires that made up the dataset. The repertoires were released in a freely available public database intended as a resource for research on the immune response to SARS-CoV-2. The prospective study material was composed of cDNA or gDNA derived from T cells, B-cell-depleted T cells, or PBMCs. Samples were obtained from the ongoing ImmuneRACE study (first 160 participants) and from approximately 1,200 subjects provided by 6 global collaborators. What the study reported, not specific to this receptor: Clinical and demographic metadata were provided uncurated, with the amount varying by source and participant.

Each collaborating institution followed its own protocols to collect whole blood in K2EDTA tubes. For TCRbeta analysis, collaborators shipped samples as frozen whole blood, isolated PBMCs, or DNA extracted from either of those sample types. Based on the germline V gene (reference sequence), the CDR1 and CDR2 sequences are LGHDT and YNNKEL. The CDR3 starts with the cysteine, ends with the phenylalanine, and has 17 residues. Only the CDR3 part of the read is kept: 51 bases, read in frame from the first base. For this chain, trimming is 0 bases at the V end and 5 bases at the J end, and the number of junction bases without a gene match is 9.

The sequence joins TRBV3-1 (or the pseudogene TRBV3-2) to TRBJ2-2, with 7 bases aligning to TRBD2. The material sequenced was peripheral blood. The sequence was collected from a human donor in a cohort sampled during active COVID-19. CDR3 reads: CASSQDPGGIRTGELFF. The DNA sequence is as follows: TGTGCCAGCAGCCAAGATCCCGGGGGGATAAGGACCGGGGAGCTGTTTTTT.